These 21 T cell receptor beta chains were all obtained from the same sample, sequenced in a study of blood T cells in healthy people across ages. Sample-barcoded 5' priming and a J-beta primer mix drove a second PCR of roughly 6 to 12 cycles. TCRdb processed the 5' RACE reads anew with MiXCR; each CDR3 protein has one entry. The sample holds approximately 810,000 distinct CDR3 sequences, less than 35% seen once. What was sequenced was blood. The receptors derive from a woman older than 75 in good health.

This clonotype turned up a few times. This sequence joins TRBV2 and TRBJ2-7; D remains ambiguous. The V and J ends lost 4 bases and 2 bases respectively, with 9 bases between them. The CDR3 is 13 amino acids. Looked up from germline, CDR1 is SNHLY and CDR2 is FYNNEI. Here the CDR3 reads CASSVAGTYEQYF. DNA for the CDR3: TGTGCCAGCAGTGTTGCAGGAACCTACGAGCAGTACTTC.

This clonotype was seen ten or more times. The rearrangement uses TRBV5-4 and TRBJ1-6; D ambiguous. The length of the CDR3 is 16 residues. Trimming pared 3 bases from V and 0 bases from J, leaving 10 bases between. Germline lookup yields CDR1 SGHNT and CDR2 YYREEE (reference sequence). The CDR3 DNA reads as TGTGCCAGCAGCTCAGGAACGAGCTCCTATAATTCACCCCTCCACTTT. Translated, it gives CASSSGTSSYNSPLHF.

This clonotype was recorded at least ten times. The chain couples TRBV24-1 to TRBJ2-1, with D possibly TRBD2 on 7 matching bases. This CDR3 is 16 amino acids long. The V gene lost 4 bases and the J gene lost 2 bases, with 14 bases spanning the gap. Germline lookup yields CDR1 KGHDR and CDR2 SFDVKD. CDR3 amino acids: CATSETGGGTYNEQFF. The CDR3, as DNA: TGTGCCACCAGTGAGACAGGCGGGGGAACCTACAATGAGCAGTTCTTC.

This clonotype has only a few counts. The rearrangement links TRBV3-1 to TRBJ1-2; the D is unclear. Trimming pared 2 bases from V and 9 bases from J, leaving 13 bases between. Per the germline V gene, CDR1 is LGHDT and CDR2 is YNNKEL (reference sequence). CDR3 length equals 13 residues. The CDR3 here is CASSQSSRGSYTF. In nucleotides, the CDR3 is TGTGCCAGCAGCCAAAGTTCACGGGGAAGCTACACCTTC.

This clonotype was seen repeatedly, ten times or more. V usage is TRBV7-6 and J usage is TRBJ2-1; tentatively, D is TRBD2 (6 bases). V lost 5 bases and J lost 3, with 8 bases in between. This CDR3 comprises 13 residues. From germline, CDR1 is SGHVS and CDR2 FNYEAQ. The CDR3 DNA reads TGTGCCAGCAGCAAGGAGGGCTACAATGAGCAGTTCTTC. Protein product: CASSKEGYNEQFF.

In its sample, this clonotype was seen a few times. CDR3 loop: CSARDVGSGNTIYF. As DNA, the CDR3 is TGCAGTGCTAGAGATGTGGGGTCTGGAAACACCATATATTTT. The chain is built from TRBV20-1 and TRBJ1-3; D call uncertain. This CDR3 is 14 amino acids long. V dropped 0 bases and J dropped 1 base, with 7 bases sitting between them. Germline CDR1 and CDR2: DFQATT and SNEGSKA (reference sequence).

This clonotype was observed a handful of times. The gene calls are TRBV12-3 or TRBV12-4 and TRBJ2-3; D unresolved. The CDR3 has 12 residues. Trimming pared 2 bases from V and 8 bases from J, leaving 8 bases between. As DNA, the CDR3 is TGTGCCAGCAGTTTAAATAGCCGTACGCAGTATTTT. Translating it yields CASSLNSRTQYF.

The chain links TRBV11-2 to TRBJ1-4; D possibly corresponds to TRBD1 (6 bases). This CDR3 contains 18 residues. Between the trimmed V and J ends, which lost 5 bases and 2 bases, there was a span of 21 bases. CDR1 SGHAT and CDR2 FQNNGV come from the germline V gene. The CDR3 region is CASSLRAGELRTNEKLFF. The CDR3 DNA sequence: TGTGCCAGCAGCCTCCGGGCAGGGGAACTGAGGACTAATGAAAAACTGTTTTTT.

This clonotype occurred a few times. The chain couples TRBV12-5 to TRBJ2-7, with TRBD1 matching 11 bases. The CDR3 has 15 residues. After removal of 3 bases from V and 10 bases from J, the junction contained 11 bases not matched to a gene. The V gene's germline CDR1 is LGHNT and CDR2 FRNRAP. CDR3 in DNA: TGTGCTAGTGGTTTCGGACAGGGGGCAGAAGAGGCCCAGTACTTC. Encoded protein: CASGFGQGAEEAQYF.

A few counts support this clonotype. The genes are TRBV6-1 and TRBJ2-5; D is tentatively TRBD1 or TRBD2 (5 bases each). The end of the DNA fits TRBJ2-7 better, so the J call may be wrong. This CDR3 spans 15 amino acids. Germline V CDR1 and CDR2: MNHNS, SASEGT. CDR3 sequence reads: CASVSTGARSYEQYF. CDR3 nucleotide sequence: TGTGCCAGCGTAAGCACCGGGGCCAGGTCCTACGAGCAGTACTTC.

The rearrangement links TRBV5-5 to TRBJ1-2; the D gene is possibly TRBD1 (5 bases). The CDR3 totals 15 residues. Germline V lookup: CDR1 SGHKS, CDR2 YYEKEE (reference sequence). Between the trimmed V and J ends, which lost 4 bases and 10 bases, there was a span of 23 bases. The DNA of the CDR3 is TGTGCCAGCAGCCGGGCCCCGGGGGAGCGTGATTTCTACACCTTC. Translation: CASSRAPGERDFYTF.

The chain is built from TRBV9 and TRBJ1-2; D may be TRBD1 (5 bases). The CDR3 totals 16 residues. CDR1 is SGDLS, CDR2 YYNGEE, per germline. The V end lost 0 bases, the J end lost 2 bases, and 14 bases lay between the germline ends. The CDR3 loop reads CASSVVTRGRNYGYTF. The CDR3 nucleotides are TGTGCCAGCAGCGTAGTTACACGGGGACGGAACTATGGCTACACCTTC.

J is TRBJ2-3 and V is TRBV11-2; TRBD2 matches at 7 bases. The CDR3 is made up of 21 amino acids. V lost 6 bases and J lost 1; bases outside the gene matches: 25. Germline-derived CDR1 and CDR2 are SGHAT and FQNNGV. The CDR3 DNA sequence: TGTGCCAGCAGACCAGCGGGGCGGCGGCTAGCGGCCCGGTCTCGCACAGATACGCAGTATTTT. Translation gives CASRPAGRRLAARSRTDTQYF.

This clonotype was seen ten or more times. The chain has TRBV5-1 and TRBJ2-5; no definite D call. The CDR3 spans 14 residues. The ends were cut back, 0 bases at V and 1 base at J, with 7 bases in the middle. Germline V gives CDR1 SGHRS, CDR2 YFSETQ. The CDR3 bases are TGCGCCAGCAGCTTGGTCACGGCCCAAGAGACCCAGTACTTC. Translation gives CASSLVTAQETQYF.

This clonotype was counted at least ten times. The CDR3 coding sequence is TGTGCCAGCAGCTTACGTCAGAACTCCTACGAGCAGTACTTC. Translation gives CASSLRQNSYEQYF. V gene TRBV7-2 combines with J gene TRBJ2-7, with D unclear. Germline loops: CDR1 SGHTA, CDR2 FQGNSA. This CDR3 has 14 residues. V was trimmed by 2 bases and J by 0 bases, leaving 8 bases between them.

The V gene is TRBV4-1, the J gene TRBJ2-4; D assignment may be TRBD1 or TRBD2 (6 bases each). The germline CDR1 and CDR2 sequences are MGHRA and YSYEKL. Between the trimmed V and J ends, which lost 1 base and 0 bases, there was a span of 16 bases. CDR3 length: 18 residues. The CDR3 sequence is CASSQVMQGGPAKNIQYF. For the CDR3, the DNA is TGCGCCAGCAGCCAAGTTATGCAAGGGGGGCCAGCCAAAAACATTCAGTACTTC.

This clonotype was counted a few times. This may come from a read error, since a much larger clone is one base off. This chain joins TRBV12-3 or TRBV12-4 and TRBJ2-3; 9 nucleotides match TRBD2. CDR3 length equals 14 residues. The CDR3 sequence is CASNLAGRPDMQYF. In DNA, the CDR3 is TGTGCCAGCAATCTAGCGGGGAGACCAGATATGCAGTATTTT.

V gene TRBV20-1 combines with J gene TRBJ1-2, with D perhaps matching TRBD1 (5 bases). The CDR3 sequence is 13 residues long. Germline CDR1 and CDR2: DFQATT and SNEGSKA (reference sequence). Deletions cut 3 bases from V and 6 bases from J, with 14 bases between. The CDR3: CSARPRGFDGYTF. The DNA for the CDR3 is TGCAGTGCTAGGCCAAGGGGATTCGATGGCTACACCTTC.

The V gene is TRBV5-4, the J gene TRBJ1-1, with D possibly TRBD1 on 6 matching bases. The CDR3 consists of 16 residues. Trimming removed 4 bases at V and 1 base at J, with 17 bases between. Germline V CDR1 and CDR2: SGHNT, YYREEE (reference sequence). The CDR3 loop is CASSPDRLQGNTEAFF. CDR3 nucleotide sequence: TGTGCCAGCAGCCCCGATCGGTTACAGGGGAACACTGAAGCTTTCTTT.

This clonotype showed up many times. This chain uses TRBV27 with TRBJ2-4; TRBD2 aligns across 12 bases. Per germline, CDR1 MNHEY and CDR2 SMNVEV (reference sequence). The CDR3 is made up of 16 amino acids. The trim removed 5 bases at V and 4 bases at J, leaving 6 bases unmatched. The CDR3 bases are TGTGCCAGCAGTCCCCTAGCGGGGGGGCCTAAAAACATTCAGTACTTC. Amino acids: CASSPLAGGPKNIQYF.

This clonotype was detected many times. The chain employs TRBV6-6 and TRBJ2-7; a weak D match, TRBD2 (5 bases). The germline V gene has CDR1 MNHNY and CDR2 SVGAGI (reference sequence). There are 13 residues in the CDR3. V was clipped by 6 bases and J by 3 bases, with 12 bases between them. The CDR3 nucleotides are TGTGCCAGCAGCCCGGACGGAGGCTACGAGCAGTACTTC. This gives the protein CASSPDGGYEQYF.